This T cell receptor beta chain came from a study of radiation and T cells in renal cell carcinoma. Study background: Nephrectomy followed 15 Gy stereotactic body radiation by 4 weeks.

Indicated time point: blood 2 weeks post-SBRT. This sample's treatment: 15 Gy SBRT to primary tumor, nephrectomy 4 weeks later. After SBRT, blood was collected at 2 and 4 weeks, plus baseline. This renal cell carcinoma was of the clear cell type. Study-wide results and limits: Top tumor clonotypes rose in blood 2 weeks post-radiation, then contracted.

A word on this clone: Its antigen remains unknown.

TCRdb's copy holds only in-frame clones and misses some; the assay was immunoSEQ multiplex PCR. The sample lists 100,000 to 150,000 clones; around 81% were seen once. The TCR was taken from a man in his fifties or sixties with renal cell carcinoma. The input for sequencing was blood, taken from a patient whose treatment included radiotherapy and nephrectomy.

This CDR3 is CASGPGEPQHF. CDR3 nucleotides: TGTGCTAGTGGTCCCGGGGAACCCCAGCATTTT. V and J are TRBV12-5 and TRBJ1-5; no definite D call. The V end was cut by 5 bases, the J end by 10 bases, with 9 bases between. This CDR3 spans 11 amino acids. Germline V gene lookup returns CDR1 LGHNT and CDR2 FRNRAP.